This T cell receptor (beta chain) is drawn from a study of CD8+CD57+ T cells in acquired aplastic anemia. In the study overall: The average for DNA from sorted CD4+ and CD8+ cells was about 3.3 ug. General study findings and limits: Between the patient and control groups, CD8+ Simpson's diversity did not differ significantly. Roughly 31 CD8+ CDR3 sequences occurred in both the patients and the controls.

Both TCR beta VDJ combination and CDR3 sequence profiling were carried out. Genomic DNA was the template for this profiling. TCRdb ran MiXCR on the reads and lists one entry per CDR3 protein. The repertoire holds 65,000 or so distinct CDR3 sequences, with less than 65% as singletons. The ends lost 1 base at V and 3 bases at J; junction bases unmatched: 6. The germline gives CDR1 SGHKS, CDR2 YYEKEE (reference sequence). CDR3 size: 15 residues. This clonotype was observed at least ten times. Its specificity is not known. The TCR originated in a human donor in good health, serving as a control. Sequencing was done on a sample of sorted CD4+, CD8+, or CD8+CD57+ T cells (not recorded which) from PBMCs. The V call is TRBV5-5, the J call TRBJ2-5; 7 bases match TRBD1. The CDR3 region is CASSLRTGAEETQYF. The CDR3 DNA is TGTGCCAGCAGCTTGAGGACAGGCGCCGAAGAGACCCAGTACTTC.